This T cell receptor (beta chain) stems from a study of molecular identifiers for immune sequencing clone quantification. Study-wide context: Replicate runs used RNA from 20,000 or 100,000 naive CD8 cells, which was split five ways into aliquots, and four of those aliquots were then sequenced. Study-level findings and limits: Barcode collisions between identical TCR molecules could shrink estimates of highly expanded clone sizes. Clones that had above 20 RNA copies took up over 98% of effector molecules but under 1% in naive cells.

Libraries of bulk TCR were made by previously described methods (with listed TCR primers). Via MiXCR, TCRdb re-called the PCR reads, giving one row per CDR3 protein. The table has some 680,000 distinct CDR3 sequences, 25% seen once. This CDR3 is built from 18 residues. Germline V gene data show CDR1 as LNHDA and CDR2 as SQIVND (reference sequence). V was shortened by 2 bases and J by 9 bases, with 26 bases between the two germline ends. A word on this clonotype: Its antigen is as yet unknown.

The specimen was naive CD8+ T cells from blood, with Jurkat cell RNA spiked in. Documented subset: FACS-sorted CD8+CD4-CCR7+CD45RA+ naive T cells. The rearrangement joins TRBV19 to TRBJ1-5, with D maybe TRBD1 (5 bases). The receptor comes from a human donor in good health. Some libraries in this study had Jurkat cell RNA spiked in. CDR3 amino acids: CASSINYGGGPYYRPQHF. The CDR3 coding sequence is TGTGCCAGTAGTATAAATTATGGGGGGGGACCTTACTATCGGCCCCAGCATTTT.